This T cell receptor (beta chain) was retrieved from a study of patients and donors after allogeneic stem cell transplantation. TCRdb independently ran MiXCR on the RT-PCR reads; one entry per CDR3 protein. The sample includes roughly 880,000 distinct CDR3 sequences, 18% of them seen just once. This clonotype was detected a few times. The TCR comes from a human donor who was either an allogeneic HSCT recipient or a stem cell or donor lymphocyte infusion donor (not recorded which). It is not recorded whose cells these are; they may come from a transplant donor. Sequenced input: blood, either unsorted or a sorted T cell fraction (not recorded which).

The CDR3 spells CSARAGQESYEQYF. CDR3 bases: TGCAGTGCTAGAGCCGGACAAGAAAGTTACGAGCAGTACTTC. The chain couples TRBV20-1 to TRBJ2-7, with D possibly being TRBD1 (5 bases). The CDR3 runs to 14 residues. V shed 1 base and J shed 4 bases, with 14 bases lying between them. Germline lookup yields CDR1 DFQATT and CDR2 SNEGSKA (reference sequence).